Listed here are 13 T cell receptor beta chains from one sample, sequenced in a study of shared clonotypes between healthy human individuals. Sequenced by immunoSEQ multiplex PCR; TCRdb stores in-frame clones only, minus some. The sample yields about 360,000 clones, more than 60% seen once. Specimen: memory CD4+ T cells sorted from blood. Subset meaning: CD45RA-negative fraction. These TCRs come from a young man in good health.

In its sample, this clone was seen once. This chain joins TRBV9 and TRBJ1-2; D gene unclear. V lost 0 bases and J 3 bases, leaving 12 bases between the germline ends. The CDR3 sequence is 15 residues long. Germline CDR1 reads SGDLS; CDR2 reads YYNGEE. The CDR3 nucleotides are TGTGCCAGCAGCGTAGGGGAGGGCAAGGACTATGGCTACACCTTC. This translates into CASSVGEGKDYGYTF.

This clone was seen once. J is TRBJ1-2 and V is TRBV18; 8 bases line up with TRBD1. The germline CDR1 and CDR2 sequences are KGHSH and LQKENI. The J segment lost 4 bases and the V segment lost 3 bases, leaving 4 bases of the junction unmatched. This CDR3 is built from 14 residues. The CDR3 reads CASSPQTGGYGYTF. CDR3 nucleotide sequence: TGTGCCAGCTCACCGCAAACAGGGGGCTATGGCTACACCTTC.

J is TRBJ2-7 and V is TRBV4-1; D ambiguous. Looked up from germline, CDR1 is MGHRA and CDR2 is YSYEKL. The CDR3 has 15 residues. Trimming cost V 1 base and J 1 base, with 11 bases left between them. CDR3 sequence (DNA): TGCGCCAGCAGCCAAGTATCCCAGCAGTCCTACGAGCAGTACTTC. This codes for CASSQVSQQSYEQYF.

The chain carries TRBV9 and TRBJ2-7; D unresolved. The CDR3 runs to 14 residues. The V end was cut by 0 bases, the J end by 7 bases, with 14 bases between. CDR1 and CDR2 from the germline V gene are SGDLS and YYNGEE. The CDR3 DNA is TGTGCCAGCAGCGTAGCTACTATGGGTGGAGAGCAGTACTTC. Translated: CASSVATMGGEQYF.

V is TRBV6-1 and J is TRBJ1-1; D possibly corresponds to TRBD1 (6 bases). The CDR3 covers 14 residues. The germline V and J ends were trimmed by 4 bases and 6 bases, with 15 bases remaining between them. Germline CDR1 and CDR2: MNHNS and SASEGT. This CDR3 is CASSVTGTGAEAFF. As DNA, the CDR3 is TGTGCCAGCAGTGTTACAGGGACGGGGGCTGAAGCTTTCTTT.

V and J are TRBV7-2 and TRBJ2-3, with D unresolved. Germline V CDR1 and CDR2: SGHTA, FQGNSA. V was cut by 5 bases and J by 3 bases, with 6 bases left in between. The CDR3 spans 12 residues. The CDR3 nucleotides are TGTGCCAGCAGCCGGGCGACAGATACGCAGTATTTT. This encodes CASSRATDTQYF.

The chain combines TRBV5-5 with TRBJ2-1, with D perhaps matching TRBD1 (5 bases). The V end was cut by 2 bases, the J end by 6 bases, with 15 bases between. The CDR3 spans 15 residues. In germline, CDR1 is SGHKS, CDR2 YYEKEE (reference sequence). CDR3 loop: CASSFVGRVGNEQFF. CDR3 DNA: TGTGCCAGCAGCTTTGTCGGCAGGGTAGGCAATGAGCAGTTCTTC.

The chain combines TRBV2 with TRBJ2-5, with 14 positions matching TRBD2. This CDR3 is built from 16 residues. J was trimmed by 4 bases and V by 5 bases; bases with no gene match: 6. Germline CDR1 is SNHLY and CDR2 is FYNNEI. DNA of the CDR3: TGTGCCAGCAGTCAGAGTGGACTAGCGGGAGGAGAGACCCAGTACTTC. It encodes CASSQSGLAGGETQYF.

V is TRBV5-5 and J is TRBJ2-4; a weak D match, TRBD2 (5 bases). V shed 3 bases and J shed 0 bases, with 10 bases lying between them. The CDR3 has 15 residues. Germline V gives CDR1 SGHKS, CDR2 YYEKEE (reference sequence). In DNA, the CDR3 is TGTGCCAGCAGCTCCGAGGACTTAGCCAAAAACATTCAGTACTTC. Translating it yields CASSSEDLAKNIQYF.

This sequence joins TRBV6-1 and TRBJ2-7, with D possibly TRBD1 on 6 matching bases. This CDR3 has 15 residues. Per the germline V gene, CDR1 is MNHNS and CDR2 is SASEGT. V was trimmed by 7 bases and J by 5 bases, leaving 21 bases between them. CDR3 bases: TGTGCCAGCAACAGGGTTCGCCATACCCTAAACGAGCAGTACTTC. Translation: CASNRVRHTLNEQYF.

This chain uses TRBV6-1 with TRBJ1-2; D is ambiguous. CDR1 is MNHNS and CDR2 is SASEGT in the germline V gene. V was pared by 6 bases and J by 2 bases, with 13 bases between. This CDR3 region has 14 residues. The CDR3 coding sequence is TGTGCCAGCAGGGACGGAGCCTTAAACTATGGCTACACCTTC. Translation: CASRDGALNYGYTF.

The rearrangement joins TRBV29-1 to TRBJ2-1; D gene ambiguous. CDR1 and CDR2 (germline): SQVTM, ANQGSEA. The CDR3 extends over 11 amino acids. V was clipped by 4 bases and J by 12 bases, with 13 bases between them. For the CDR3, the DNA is TGCAGCGTTGTTGAATTTTCAGGGCAGTTCTTC. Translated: CSVVEFSGQFF.

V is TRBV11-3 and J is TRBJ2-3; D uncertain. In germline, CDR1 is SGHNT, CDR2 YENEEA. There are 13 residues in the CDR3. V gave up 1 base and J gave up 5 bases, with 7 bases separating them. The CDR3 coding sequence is TGTGCCAGCAGCTTAGCCGAGGAAGATACGCAGTATTTT. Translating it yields CASSLAEEDTQYF.